Listed below are T cell receptor beta chains from one sample, sequenced in a study of technical replicates of blood from a handful of donors. The table came from immunoSEQ multiplex PCR; TCRdb's copy has only in-frame clones and leaves some out. The sample has some 80,000 clones, approximately 94% seen once. The sequenced sample was T cells isolated from PBMCs. The receptors come from a human donor in good health. Both conserved end residues are part of each CDR3. The D gene is left open where the match is weak. Clone size is given for some rows only: seen once, a few or many times, or a class if the clone is expanded.

D,size,V,J,CDR3,DNA
TRBD1,.,TRBV6-1,TRBJ2-3,CASPLRTGLYDTQYF,TGTGCCAGCCCCTTGAGGACAGGCCTCTATGATACGCAGTATTTT
.,few,TRBV28,TRBJ1-1,CASSLLTPGGNTEAFF,TGTGCCAGCAGTTTATTGACCCCGGGGGGGAACACTGAAGCTTTCTTT
TRBD2,.,TRBV4-3,TRBJ2-2,CASSQDQREVPGELFF,TGCGCCAGCAGCCAAGACCAGCGGGAGGTCCCCGGGGAGCTGTTTTTT
.,.,TRBV9,TRBJ2-1,CASSVGASELYNEQFF,TGTGCCAGCAGCGTAGGGGCTAGCGAACTCTACAATGAGCAGTTCTTC
TRBD1,once,TRBV29-1,TRBJ2-7,CSVEEVKTGGIGEQYF,TGCAGCGTTGAAGAGGTAAAGACAGGGGGGATAGGCGAGCAGTACTTC
.,.,TRBV5-1,TRBJ1-2,CASSWGLGEGYTF,TGCGCCAGCAGCTGGGGGCTAGGCGAAGGCTACACCTTC
.,many,TRBV18,TRBJ1-3,CASSPPNSRNTIYF,TGTGCCAGCTCACCACCGAACTCCAGAAACACCATATATTTT
.,.,TRBV25-1,TRBJ1-5,CASSEWRGDQPQHF,TGTGCCAGCAGTGAATGGAGGGGAGATCAGCCCCAGCATTTT
TRBD1,.,TRBV19,TRBJ1-4,CASSPGQATNEKLFF,TGTGCCAGTAGTCCCGGACAGGCAACTAATGAAAAACTGTTTTTT
.,.,TRBV29-1,TRBJ2-6,CSVVGFGANVLTF,TGCAGCGTTGTCGGGTTTGGGGCCAACGTCCTGACTTTC
TRBD2,.,TRBV9,TRBJ2-1,CASSVGASGRGSYNEQFF,TGTGCCAGCAGCGTAGGGGCTAGCGGGAGAGGTTCCTACAATGAGCAGTTCTTC
.,.,TRBV20-1,TRBJ1-2,CSALRAYGYTF,TGCAGTGCTTTACGAGCCTATGGCTACACCTTC
.,.,TRBV27,TRBJ2-7,CASSLRDSSRHEQYF,TGTGCCAGCAGTCTCCGGGACTCGTCACGGCACGAGCAGTACTTC
.,.,TRBV27,TRBJ1-4,CASSQDSSNEKLFF,TGTGCCAGCAGTCAGGACAGTTCAAATGAAAAACTGTTTTTT
.,.,TRBV30,TRBJ2-1,CAWSVEFAGEQFF,TGTGCCTGGAGTGTGGAGTTTGCGGGTGAGCAGTTCTTC
.,.,TRBV25-1,TRBJ1-2,CASSYTAGYGYTF,TGTGCCAGCTCATATACGGCGGGGTATGGCTACACCTTC
TRBD1,.,TRBV15,TRBJ2-7,CATSRATVPGGEQYF,TGTGCCACCAGCAGAGCAACTGTACCAGGGGGCGAGCAGTACTTC
.,.,TRBV11-2,TRBJ2-7,CASSLSFPVEQYF,TGTGCCAGCAGCTTATCGTTCCCCGTCGAGCAGTACTTC
.,.,TRBV4-1,TRBJ2-3,CASSQEGTGVTDTQYF,TGCGCCAGCAGCCAAGAGGGAACCGGGGTCACAGATACGCAGTATTTT
.,.,TRBV5-8,TRBJ2-3,CASSFRGTDTQYF,TGTGCCAGCAGCTTCAGGGGCACAGATACGCAGTATTTT
.,.,TRBV19,TRBJ1-1,CASSINRNTEAFF,TGTGCCAGTAGTATAAACAGGAACACTGAAGCTTTCTTT
.,.,TRBV23-1,TRBJ2-4,CASRGGPQLAYF,TGCGCCAGCAGGGGGGGTCCACAGCTGGCATACTTC
TRBD1,.,TRBV7-8,TRBJ1-2,CASSYTRQGSNYGYTF,TGTGCCAGCAGCTACACTCGACAGGGGAGTAACTATGGCTACACCTTC
.,.,TRBV7-2,TRBJ1-1,CASSLMNTEAFF,TGTGCCAGCAGCCTAATGAACACTGAAGCTTTCTTT
TRBD2,.,TRBV6-6,TRBJ2-3,CASSIGTSGSTDTQYF,TGTGCCAGCAGTATCGGGACTAGCGGCAGCACAGATACGCAGTATTTT
TRBD1,.,TRBV2,TRBJ2-3,CASSPNGQGTDTQYF,TGTGCCAGCAGCCCCAACGGACAGGGCACAGATACGCAGTATTTT
.,.,TRBV4-3,TRBJ2-1,CASSRVRSFYNEQFF,TGCGCCAGCAGTCGGGTGAGGTCTTTCTACAATGAGCAGTTCTTC
TRBD2,.,TRBV5-1,TRBJ2-5,CASSLAPLAVQETQYF,TGCGCCAGCAGCTTGGCACCACTAGCGGTTCAAGAGACCCAGTACTTC
.,.,TRBV9,TRBJ1-2,CASSHPLNIKGQDYGYTF,TGTGCCAGCAGCCACCCCCTTAATATTAAGGGGCAGGACTATGGCTACACCTTC
TRBD2,.,TRBV5-1,TRBJ2-2,CASRAPAGEGTGELFF,TGCGCCAGCAGGGCCCCGGCGGGAGAGGGGACCGGGGAGCTGTTTTTT
.,.,TRBV5-8,TRBJ1-1,CASSLVGGVEAFF,TGTGCCAGCAGCTTGGTCGGGGGGGTGGAAGCTTTCTTT
.,.,TRBV29-1,TRBJ2-7,CSVRSEEKQYF,TGCAGCGTTAGGTCCGAGGAGAAGCAGTACTTC